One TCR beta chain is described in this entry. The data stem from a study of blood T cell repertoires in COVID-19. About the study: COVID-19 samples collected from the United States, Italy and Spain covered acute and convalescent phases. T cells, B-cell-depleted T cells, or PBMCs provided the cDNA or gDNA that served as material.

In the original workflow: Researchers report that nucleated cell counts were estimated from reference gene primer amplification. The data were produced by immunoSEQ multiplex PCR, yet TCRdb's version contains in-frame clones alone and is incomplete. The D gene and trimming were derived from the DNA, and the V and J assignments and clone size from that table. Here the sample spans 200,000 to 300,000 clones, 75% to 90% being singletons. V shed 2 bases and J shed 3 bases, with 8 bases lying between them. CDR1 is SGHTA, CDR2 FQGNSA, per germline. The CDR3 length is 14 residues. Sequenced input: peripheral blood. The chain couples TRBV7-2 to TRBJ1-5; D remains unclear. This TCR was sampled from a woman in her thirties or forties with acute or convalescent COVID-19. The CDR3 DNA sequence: TGTGCCAGCAGCTTAAACGGGAACAATCAGCCCCAGCATTTT. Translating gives CASSLNGNNQPQHF.